The TCR beta chain under discussion was sequenced for a study of Ad26.COV2.S vaccination and SARS-CoV-2 variants. Treatment reported: roughly 20 received Ad26.COV2.S at low or high dose, single or two shots; roughly five received placebo; per-sample allocation not given. The study sampled participants on day 63 after the first vaccine or placebo injection. Measured with immunoSEQ multiplex PCR; TCRdb has only the in-frame clones, and not every one. Found here are 350,000 to 500,000 clones, approximately 92% of them singletons; the top ten hold 10% to 15%. J was trimmed by 7 bases and V by 1 base; bases with no gene match: 9. The CDR3 loop spans 15 amino acids. The germline CDR1 and CDR2 sequences are SQVTM and ANQGSEA.

The receptor's source is a person between 18 and 65 years old who received the Ad26.COV2.S COVID-19 vaccine or a placebo. The sequencing used peripheral blood, collected in a trial of Ad26.COV2.S vaccine versus placebo. This chain links TRBV29-1 with TRBJ2-2, with 7 bases that match TRBD2. For the CDR3, the DNA is TGCAGCGTTGAAGGGGGCGGGAGTTCGGTCGGGGAGCTGTTTTTT. Translating gives CSVEGGGSSVGELFF.